What follows are 22 T cell receptor beta chains derived from one specimen sequenced in a study of spatial heterogeneity in lung cancer. Time point described: sample taken at primary tumor resection. Without sorting, whole RNA was sequenced from tumor, nontumor lung or frozen PBMC. TCRdb passed the 5' RACE reads through MiXCR, listing each CDR3 protein once. The data contain about 82,000 distinct CDR3 sequences, 10% to 15% of them singletons. The sequences come from PBMCs, collected at surgery. The receptors derive from a male donor with early-stage non-small cell lung cancer.

J is TRBJ1-1 and V is TRBV30, with D possibly TRBD1 on 5 matching bases. The V end lost 1 base, the J end lost 5 bases, and 20 bases lay between the germline ends. The CDR3 sequence is 16 residues long. Germline V lookup: CDR1 GTSNPN, CDR2 SVGIG (reference sequence). In DNA, the CDR3 is TGTGCCTGGAGTGGCGGGCAGGAACACGAGGGGACTGAAGCTTTCTTT. This codes for CAWSGGQEHEGTEAFF.

This clonotype was picked up many times. The rearrangement joins TRBV6-6 to TRBJ2-5; 9 bases are shared with TRBD1. The junction had 9 bases not matched to a gene; V was cut back by 2 bases and J by 5 bases. Per germline, CDR1 MNHNY and CDR2 SVGAGI (reference sequence). This CDR3 region has 16 residues. The CDR3 DNA reads TGTGCCAGCAGTTACCTCCGGACAGGGGCCGGGGAGACCCAGTACTTC. Protein sequence: CASSYLRTGAGETQYF.

The V gene is TRBV5-1, the J gene TRBJ2-2, with D unresolved. The V gene's germline CDR1 is SGHRS and CDR2 YFSETQ. The V gene lost 3 bases and the J gene lost 0 bases, with 9 bases spanning the gap. This CDR3 has 15 amino acids. The CDR3 reads CASSWKPSNTGELFF. In DNA, the CDR3 is TGCGCCAGCAGCTGGAAACCCTCGAACACCGGGGAGCTGTTTTTT.

This clonotype was detected a few times. The J gene is TRBJ1-2, the V gene TRBV4-2, with D perhaps TRBD1 (6 bases). This CDR3 is built from 13 residues. Looked up from germline, CDR1 is LGHNA and CDR2 is YNFKEQ. Trimming removed 0 bases from V and 8 bases from J, with 10 bases in between. The CDR3 here is CASSQEQGGGYTF. In DNA, the CDR3 is TGTGCCAGCAGCCAAGAACAGGGAGGCGGCTACACCTTC.

This clonotype was observed a few times. This chain uses TRBV10-1 with TRBJ1-1, with TRBD1 as a possible D gene (5 bases). Per the germline V gene, CDR1 is WNHNN and CDR2 is SYGVQD (reference sequence). CDR3 length equals 14 residues. V lost 0 bases and J 10 bases, leaving 15 bases between the germline ends. This CDR3 is CASSESSGHDRAFF. CDR3 DNA sequence: TGCGCCAGCAGTGAGTCTAGCGGACACGACCGAGCTTTCTTT.

This clonotype was recorded at least ten times. The rearrangement links TRBV5-6 to TRBJ2-7; 11 bases map to TRBD2. Germline V gene lookup returns CDR1 SGHDT and CDR2 YYEEEE. The CDR3 runs to 15 residues. With V trimmed by 4 bases and J by 3 bases, 6 bases remained unmatched. The CDR3 DNA reads as TGTGCCAGCAGCGCCGGGACTAGCGGCGGCTACGAGCAGTACTTC. Translated: CASSAGTSGGYEQYF.

This rearrangement joins TRBV20-1 to TRBJ1-5, with a possible D match to TRBD1 (6 bases). The CDR3 has 16 residues. Trimming removed 0 bases from V and 2 bases from J, with 14 bases in between. Germline CDR1 is DFQATT and CDR2 is SNEGSKA (reference sequence). Here the CDR3 reads CSARDLGRGGNQPQHF. The CDR3 DNA sequence: TGCAGTGCTAGAGATCTCGGCAGGGGCGGCAATCAGCCCCAGCATTTT.

This clonotype was detected a few times. This rearrangement joins TRBV5-1 to TRBJ1-1; D is possibly TRBD1 (5 bases). There are 14 residues in the CDR3. Germline loops: CDR1 SGHRS, CDR2 YFSETQ. Deletions cut 0 bases from V and 5 bases from J, with 11 bases between. As DNA, the CDR3 is TGCGCCAGCAGCTTGGGAGGGGTGGAAACTGAAGCTTTCTTT. Translated, it gives CASSLGGVETEAFF.

The chain uses TRBV5-5 and TRBJ1-1; no firm D call. CDR3 length: 11 residues. The germline CDR1 and CDR2 sequences are SGHKS and YYEKEE (reference sequence). Trimming left V 0 bases short and J 6 bases short, with 3 bases between. In nucleotides, the CDR3 is TGTGCCAGCAGCTTGGGGGCTGAAGCTTTCTTT. It specifies CASSLGAEAFF.

This clonotype was counted ten times or more. This chain links TRBV6-1 with TRBJ2-7; D is possibly TRBD1 (6 bases). V lost 6 bases, J lost 5 bases, and 23 bases lay in between. The germline V gene encodes CDR1 MNHNS and CDR2 SASEGT. This CDR3 contains 16 residues. The DNA of the CDR3 is TGTGCCAGCAGGGACCTGGGACAACGAGTTCGAGACGAGCAGTACTTC. Translated, it gives CASRDLGQRVRDEQYF.

This clonotype occurred a few times. The chain joins TRBV6-6 to TRBJ2-2, with TRBD2 as a possible D gene (5 bases). This CDR3 comprises 14 residues. V dropped 8 bases and J dropped 0 bases, with 10 bases sitting between them. Germline loops: CDR1 MNHNY, CDR2 SVGAGI (reference sequence). This chain's CDR3 is CASSREANTGELFF. The CDR3 region has the DNA TGTGCCAGCTCTCGGGAAGCGAACACCGGGGAGCTGTTTTTT.

This clonotype was counted between two and nine times. The chain uses TRBV5-1 and TRBJ2-5; D is possibly TRBD1 (6 bases). V was shortened by 1 base and J by 2 bases, with 9 bases between the two germline ends. Germline V gene sequence: CDR1 SGHRS, CDR2 YFSETQ. CDR3 length: 14 residues. The CDR3 is CASSLSGQQETQYF. In DNA, the CDR3 is TGCGCCAGCAGCTTGTCAGGACAGCAAGAGACCCAGTACTTC.

The V and J genes are TRBV29-1 and TRBJ2-7, with no clear D. The CDR3 sequence is 12 residues long. Trimming left V 0 bases short and J 3 bases short, with 6 bases between. Germline V lookup: CDR1 SQVTM, CDR2 ANQGSEA. CDR3 protein: CSVEDRSYEQYF. The CDR3 DNA follows: TGCAGCGTTGAAGATCGGAGCTACGAGCAGTACTTC.

This clonotype was detected only a few times. The genes are TRBV28 and TRBJ1-1, with D perhaps TRBD1 (6 bases). The V gene lost 2 bases and the J gene lost 6 bases, with 13 bases spanning the gap. The germline CDR1 and CDR2 sequences are MDHEN and SYDVKM. CDR3 size: 14 residues. The CDR3, as DNA: TGTGCCAGCAGTTTAAGGGGGGGAGAAGCTGAAGCTTTCTTT. Its protein is CASSLRGGEAEAFF.

This clonotype was observed a few times. The DNA for the CDR3 is TGTGCCAGCAGCCAAGAACCGGGATCCCCTTACGAGCAGTACTTC. It specifies CASSQEPGSPYEQYF. The gene calls are TRBV3-1 and TRBJ2-7; D perhaps matches TRBD2 (5 bases). The CDR3 length is 15 residues. CDR1 LGHDT and CDR2 YNNKEL come from the germline V gene (reference sequence). Trimming shortened V by 0 bases and J by 4 bases, and 13 bases separated the two germline ends.

This clonotype was counted only a few times. The chain links TRBV12-3 or TRBV12-4 to TRBJ1-4; D gene ambiguous. This CDR3 has 13 residues. V was shortened by 7 bases and J by 7 bases, with 13 bases between the two germline ends. The CDR3 loop is CASTPGGSEKLFF. DNA of the CDR3: TGTGCCAGCACCCCTGGAGGTAGTGAAAAACTGTTTTTT.

This clonotype was observed a few times. This chain connects TRBV7-8 to TRBJ1-1; the D gene is possibly TRBD1 (5 bases). The V gene lost 4 bases and the J gene lost 4 bases, with 13 bases spanning the gap. CDR3 length: 14 residues. Germline loops: CDR1 SGHVS, CDR2 FQNEAQ. CDR3 region: CASSSQGRGTEAFF. For the CDR3, the DNA is TGTGCCAGCAGCTCCCAGGGTAGGGGCACTGAAGCTTTCTTT.

This clonotype was observed a few times. The rearrangement uses TRBV12-3 or TRBV12-4 and TRBJ1-1; a weak D match, TRBD1 (6 bases). V lost 1 base to trimming and J lost 11 bases, with 14 bases between them. The CDR3 loop spans 13 amino acids. In DNA, the CDR3 is TGTGCCAGCAGTTTAGGAGGGCAGGGGTTTGCTTTCTTT. It yields the protein CASSLGGQGFAFF.

This clonotype was recorded a few times. This chain uses TRBV20-1 with TRBJ2-3, with TRBD1 matching over 10 bases. Germline V gives CDR1 DFQATT, CDR2 SNEGSKA (reference sequence). V trimming: 3 bases; J trimming: 5 bases; junction bases outside the gene matches: 8. The CDR3 has 15 residues. CDR3 amino acids: CSARKGQGQGDTQYF. As DNA, the CDR3 is TGCAGTGCTAGGAAGGGACAGGGGCAGGGAGATACGCAGTATTTT.

This clonotype was observed a handful of times. CDR3 sequence (DNA): TGCAGTGCTAGAGCCCGATTGGACTTGGCAACGAAGAGCTCCTACGAGCAGTACTTC. Translation gives CSARARLDLATKSSYEQYF. The rearrangement joins TRBV20-1 to TRBJ2-7; the D gene is possibly TRBD2 (5 bases). The CDR3 totals 19 residues. Germline assignment: CDR1 DFQATT and CDR2 SNEGSKA (reference sequence). V shed 1 base and J shed 0 bases, with 25 bases lying between them.

This clonotype came up a few times. The V gene is TRBV6-1, the J gene TRBJ2-1, with 8 bases fitting TRBD1. V dropped 0 bases and J dropped 4; count of bases not matched to a gene: 14. This CDR3 contains 19 residues. Germline values: CDR1 MNHNS, CDR2 SASEGT. Here the CDR3 reads CASSEAGGQGRNRYNEQFF. CDR3 nucleotides: TGTGCCAGCAGTGAAGCGGGAGGACAGGGAAGGAATAGGTACAATGAGCAGTTCTTC.

This clonotype was seen only a few times. This sequence joins TRBV19 and TRBJ1-5; D uncertain. The germline V gene has CDR1 LNHDA and CDR2 SQIVND (reference sequence). Trimming cost V 6 bases and J 7 bases, with 13 bases left between them. CDR3 length: 13 amino acids. CDR3 protein: CASRFQGQQPQHF. The CDR3 coding sequence is TGTGCCAGTAGGTTTCAAGGGCAGCAGCCCCAGCATTTT.